These 25 T cell receptor beta chains were sequenced from one sample in a study of beta chain features in type 1 diabetes. The whole isolated RNA underwent reverse transcription, so sequencing captured expressed TCRB transcripts. Produced via immunoSEQ multiplex PCR; TCRdb's table is partial and in-frame only. The table records 350,000 to 400,000 clones, approximately 16% of them present only once. Sequenced material: naive CD4+ T cells from blood. Receptor source: a woman under 30 in good health.

The gene calls are TRBV5-1 and TRBJ2-7, with 8 bases that match TRBD1. J was trimmed by 4 bases and V by 3 bases; bases with no gene match: 6. This CDR3 region has 14 residues. The germline CDR1 and CDR2 sequences are SGHRS and YFSETQ. The CDR3 DNA reads TGCGCCAGCAGCTCCCAGGGGGCTCGGTACGAGCAGTACTTC. This codes for CASSSQGARYEQYF.

This clone was observed a handful of times. This chain uses TRBV30 with TRBJ2-7, with D possibly TRBD1 on 5 matching bases. Germline CDR1 is GTSNPN and CDR2 is SVGIG (reference sequence). The V end was cut by 6 bases, the J end by 2 bases, with 8 bases between. This CDR3 has 11 residues. CDR3 sequence: CACKQAYEQYF. As DNA, the CDR3 is TGTGCCTGTAAACAGGCCTACGAGCAGTACTTC.

This clone was observed a few times. Other DNA sequences within the sample encode an identical CDR3. The chain is built from TRBV28 and TRBJ1-2; D is unresolved. CDR1 MDHEN and CDR2 SYDVKM come from the germline V gene. CDR3 size: 9 residues. Trimming left V 11 bases short and J 7 bases short, with 8 bases between. DNA for the CDR3: TGTGCCTCGGGGTCTGGCTACACCTTC. This encodes CASGSGYTF.

In the case of this clone: Relative to the germline gene, one junction end is altered; a read error may explain this. The chain carries TRBV5-4 and TRBJ2-5, with 15 nucleotides matching TRBD2. The CDR3 covers 16 residues. Germline CDR1 SGHNT, CDR2 YYREEE (reference sequence). CDR3 nucleotides: TGTGCCAGCAGATTGGGACTAGCGGGAGGAGGCGAGACCCAGTACTTC. The encoded protein is CASRLGLAGGGETQYF.

The chain combines TRBV2 with TRBJ2-5, with TRBD1 matching over 10 bases. V trimming: 3 bases; J trimming: 7 bases; junction bases outside the gene matches: 8. The CDR3 is 15 residues long. Germline-derived CDR1 and CDR2 are SNHLY and FYNNEI. The CDR3 DNA is TGTGCCAGCAGTGAGTGGGACAGGGGAATGGGGACCCAGTACTTC. Translating it yields CASSEWDRGMGTQYF.

This clone showed up just a few times. Other DNA sequences from this sample encode an identical CDR3 as well. The rearrangement uses TRBV5-1 and TRBJ2-1, with TRBD2 identical over 13 bases. The V segment lost 4 bases and the J segment 7 bases; nucleotides outside the gene matches: 2. CDR1 is SGHRS, CDR2 YFSETQ, per germline. The CDR3 spans 14 residues. CDR3 in amino acids: CASSPGLAGNEQFF. In DNA, the CDR3 is TGCGCCAGCAGCCCGGGACTAGCGGGGAATGAGCAGTTCTTC.

This clone appeared a few times. The rearrangement uses TRBV28 and TRBJ1-5; 8 bases line up with TRBD1. The germline gives CDR1 MDHEN, CDR2 SYDVKM. J lost 7 bases, V lost 5 bases, and 10 bases had no gene match. There are 15 residues in the CDR3. The CDR3 reads CASSAPTGVGQPQHF. In nucleotides, the CDR3 is TGTGCCAGCAGTGCGCCGACAGGGGTAGGCCAGCCCCAGCATTTT. Drawing the rest from reference TRBV28 and TRBJ1-5, the complete variable domain is DVKVTQSSRYLVKRTGEKVFLECVQDMDHENMFWYRQDPGLGLRLIYFSYDVKMKEKGDIPEGYSVSREKKERFSLILESASTNQTSMYLCASSAPTGVGQPQHFGDGTRLSIL.

This chain uses TRBV11-1 with TRBJ2-1; 7 bases are a match to TRBD1. The CDR3 is made up of 16 amino acids. V lost 6 bases, J lost 4 bases, and 12 bases stayed unmatched. CDR1 is SGHAT, CDR2 FQDESV, per germline (reference sequence). DNA for the CDR3: TGTGCCAGCAGGGGTATACAGGGGATCTTGTACAATGAGCAGTTCTTC. Residues: CASRGIQGILYNEQFF.

The chain has TRBV10-3 and TRBJ2-5; 12 bases align to TRBD2. V was pared by 6 bases and J by 4 bases, with 6 bases of the junction left unmatched. From germline, CDR1 is ENHRY and CDR2 SYGVKD. The CDR3 sequence is 15 residues long. The CDR3 DNA reads as TGTGCCATCAGGACTACGGGACTAGCGGGAGAGACCCAGTACTTC. This gives the protein CAIRTTGLAGETQYF.

The chain has TRBV5-1 and TRBJ1-1; TRBD1 agrees at 7 bases. The length of the CDR3 is 13 residues. The V segment lost 4 bases and the J segment 9 bases; nucleotides outside the gene matches: 9. Germline V gives CDR1 SGHRS, CDR2 YFSETQ. DNA for the CDR3: TGCGCCAGCAGCACGAGGGACAGCAGAAAAGCTTTCTTT. Residues: CASSTRDSRKAFF.

V usage is TRBV9 and J usage is TRBJ1-5; a weak D match, TRBD1 (6 bases). CDR1 SGDLS and CDR2 YYNGEE come from the germline V gene. The CDR3 length is 14 residues. The V gene lost 4 bases and the J gene lost 3 bases, with 11 bases spanning the gap. CDR3 bases: TGTGCCAGCAGCACCCGGGACACCAATCAGCCCCAGCATTTT. This translates into CASSTRDTNQPQHF.

This clone showed up just once. The chain recombines TRBV6-1 with TRBJ2-2, with 8 positions matching TRBD2. Germline V gene lookup returns CDR1 MNHNS and CDR2 SASEGT. CDR3 length: 15 amino acids. The J segment lost 4 bases and the V segment lost 4 bases, leaving 5 bases of the junction unmatched. The CDR3: CASSVSGTVTGELFF. DNA for the CDR3: TGTGCCAGCAGTGTTAGCGGGACTGTCACCGGGGAGCTGTTTTTT.

The chain has TRBV29-1 and TRBJ1-1; D is possibly TRBD1 (5 bases). V was cut by 4 bases and J by 5 bases, with 8 bases left in between. The CDR3 has 11 amino acids. Germline CDR1 reads SQVTM; CDR2 reads ANQGSEA. CDR3 sequence (DNA): TGCAGCGTTGCAGGGATGACTGAAGCTTTCTTT. Amino acids: CSVAGMTEAFF.

This clone was recorded a few times. V is TRBV18 and J is TRBJ1-2; D may be TRBD1 (6 bases). The CDR3 loop spans 15 amino acids. Trimming left V 1 base short and J 7 bases short, with 16 bases between. The germline gives CDR1 KGHSH, CDR2 LQKENI. The CDR3 loop is CASSPREGGEVGYTF. CDR3 in DNA: TGTGCCAGCTCACCACGAGAAGGGGGGGAAGTTGGCTACACCTTC.

The chain couples TRBV30 to TRBJ2-3; TRBD2 agrees at 10 bases. Germline CDR1 is GTSNPN and CDR2 is SVGIG (reference sequence). CDR3 size: 17 residues. V shed 0 bases, J shed 2 bases, and the junction held 8 bases outside the gene matches. For the CDR3, the DNA is TGTGCCTGGAGTGTAGTTGGACTAGCGGAATTCACAGATACGCAGTATTTT. Translating it yields CAWSVVGLAEFTDTQYF.

The sample holds a few counts of this clone. The genes are TRBV7-2 and TRBJ1-1; D is undetermined. The CDR3 spans 11 residues. Trimming took off 7 bases at V and 11 bases at J, with 14 bases between the two ends. The germline V gene encodes CDR1 SGHTA and CDR2 FQGNSA. The CDR3 nucleotides are TGTGCCAGCATCGAAAGGGAGCGGGCTTTCTTT. This gives the protein CASIERERAFF.

This clone appeared a few times. The gene calls are TRBV30 and TRBJ2-5; 9 nucleotides agree with TRBD2. The CDR3 runs 15 residues. Germline CDR1 reads GTSNPN; CDR2 reads SVGIG (reference sequence). V lost 2 bases and J lost 8; bases outside the gene matches: 12. CDR3 nucleotides: TGTGCCTGGAGTCTCGGACTAGCGCGCCCAGGAACCCAGTACTTC. Translating it yields CAWSLGLARPGTQYF.

The V and J genes are TRBV18 and TRBJ2-1; D gene unclear. Germline V gene data show CDR1 as KGHSH and CDR2 as LQKENI. V was trimmed by 2 bases and J by 0 bases, leaving 8 bases between them. CDR3 length equals 15 residues. The DNA for the CDR3 is TGTGCCAGCTCACCAAGAACAAGCTCCTACAATGAGCAGTTCTTC. Amino acids: CASSPRTSSYNEQFF.

The chain carries TRBV6-4 and TRBJ1-2; 8 bases agree with TRBD1. The CDR3 runs 15 residues. V was clipped by 4 bases and J by 8 bases; unmatched bases: 12. Germline CDR1 is MRHNA and CDR2 is SNTAGT. The CDR3 sequence: CASSAETGVPAGYTF. The CDR3 coding sequence is TGTGCCAGCAGTGCCGAGACAGGGGTCCCTGCGGGCTACACCTTC.

The V gene is TRBV27, the J gene TRBJ1-1; D ambiguous. The V and J ends lost 8 bases and 1 base respectively, with 11 bases between them. Per germline, CDR1 MNHEY and CDR2 SMNVEV (reference sequence). The length of the CDR3 is 13 residues. This CDR3 reads CASSFAANTEAFF. The CDR3 DNA reads as TGTGCCAGCTCTTTTGCGGCGAACACTGAAGCTTTCTTT.

This clone was observed a handful of times. The chain links TRBV28 to TRBJ2-7; possibly TRBD1 for D (6 bases). The CDR3 has 15 residues. Germline V lookup: CDR1 MDHEN, CDR2 SYDVKM. Trimming took 6 bases from V and 2 from J, leaving 17 bases between them. This CDR3 is CASRTSQDRAYEQYF. The CDR3, as DNA: TGTGCCAGCAGGACGTCTCAGGACAGAGCCTACGAGCAGTACTTC.

This clone appeared a few times. The chain carries TRBV4-3 and TRBJ1-1, with D tentatively TRBD1 (5 bases). This CDR3 contains 16 residues. The V gene's germline CDR1 is LGHNA and CDR2 YSLEER. Trimming shortened V by 0 bases and J by 6 bases, and 17 bases separated the two germline ends. The DNA of the CDR3 is TGCGCCAGCAGCCAAGATGCCCGCCAGGGTATCTCTGAAGCTTTCTTT. Residues: CASSQDARQGISEAFF.

As to this clone: The same CDR3 is also encoded by other DNA sequences in this sample. The genes are TRBV7-9 and TRBJ1-2, with 8 bases lining up with TRBD1. Germline V CDR1 and CDR2: SEHNR, FQNEAQ (reference sequence). V dropped 4 bases and J dropped 0; count of bases not matched to a gene: 4. CDR3 length: 15 residues. DNA of the CDR3: TGTGCCAGCAGCTCCTGGACAGGGACTAACTATGGCTACACCTTC. This translates into CASSSWTGTNYGYTF.

The chain combines TRBV7-2 with TRBJ2-5; 10 nucleotides agree with TRBD2. This CDR3 region has 17 residues. The V gene end was trimmed by 4 bases and the J gene end by 5 bases; junction bases not matched to a gene: 13. In germline, CDR1 is SGHTA, CDR2 FQGNSA. CDR3 residues: CASSWGGIAGGSETQYF. CDR3 bases: TGTGCCAGCAGCTGGGGGGGAATAGCGGGAGGTAGTGAGACCCAGTACTTC.

The chain links TRBV12-5 to TRBJ2-3, with 13 bases fitting TRBD2. The CDR3 is 16 amino acids. The J segment lost 6 bases and the V segment lost 5 bases, leaving 8 bases of the junction unmatched. Germline loops: CDR1 LGHNT, CDR2 FRNRAP. CDR3 DNA: TGTGCTAGTGGTCCAGGACTAGCGGGAGTGTCGGATACGCAGTATTTT. It specifies CASGPGLAGVSDTQYF.